What follows is one T cell receptor beta chain and its context. This clonotype was observed many times. What antigen it recognizes has not been identified. It has no much larger one-base neighbor in the sample; base qualities were not kept. These data come from a study of regulatory T cells in long-lasting Graves disease (dated by TCRdb to about 2021). Notes on the research overall: Patients with newly diagnosed Graves' disease had been on antithyroid drugs for under 3 months. This study used TCR sequencing and RNA sequencing of peripheral blood to compare persistent Graves' disease patients against newly diagnosed Graves' disease patients. The study was conducted in China and was registered as a clinical trial. A total of roughly 35 samples underwent TCR sequencing, from about 13 patients with persistent Graves' disease and 20 patients with newly diagnosed Graves' disease.

The library was prepared using multiplex PCR. Sequencing was carried out with an Illumina HiSeq 4000. To build TCR beta libraries, CDR3 regions were amplified by Arm-PCR using iRepertoire HTBI primers. Before sequencing, the PCR products underwent gel purification. Processing in the source paper ran as follows. Gene usage analysis of CDR3 amino acid clonotypes used the 50 to 70 TRBV and around 13 TRBJ segments found across samples. COPE and FqMerger were used to merge the filtered high-quality paired reads into contigs. Contigs were aligned with BLAST to IMGT TRBV, TRBD and TRBJ reference genes, and CDR3 was defined per IMGT. Any clonotype with a frequency above 0.1% was classified as a highly expanded clone. Repertoire diversity was measured by Shannon entropy, and V-J evenness by the Gini coefficient. A clonotype found in more than one individual was treated as public. TCRdb's own reprocessing of the public reads used fastp at Q25 and MiXCR and kept productive beta chains. Records with the same CDR3 protein are collapsed into one entry carrying the most frequent genes and DNA. None of the V and J calls come from the authors' own analysis; TCRdb made them. The sample table lists 530,000 or so distinct CDR3 sequences, approximately 12% of them with a count of one. The ten most abundant clones make up roughly a tenth of the sample.

In the paper's terms, the time point label means: newly diagnosed GD, antithyroid drugs for less than 3 months. RNA was extracted from PBMCs in TRIzol for both TCR sequencing and RNA sequencing. Graves' disease was diagnosed according to American Thyroid Association guidelines. Recruitment of patients was carried out at an endocrinology department in Xi'an, China. Each patient gave 8.5 to 9.5 milliliters of peripheral blood, collected in an EDTA anticoagulant tube. PBMCs were isolated by Ficoll Paque Plus density gradient separation without further T cell sorting. An Agilent 2100 Bioanalyzer and agarose gel were used to assess RNA quality, and a NanoDrop 2000 was used to measure RNA concentration. Overall results and qualifications from the work: Sequencing and analysis were restricted to the TCR beta chain. The authors noted that the small sample size was a limitation that may lower accuracy. Because the primary lesion, thyroid tissue, could not be accessed, the study looked at peripheral blood alone. Lower TCR Shannon entropy and fewer highly expanded clones were observed in persistent Graves' disease patients than in newly diagnosed patients, which suggested clonal expansion. Patients with persistent disease shared more public clonotypes (fewer than 3,000) than newly diagnosed patients did (around 980).

A further study also used this sample, focusing on T cells in Graves' hyperthyroidism and ophthalmopathy. That second publication adds: Graves' hyperthyroidism was defined as stable when no progression to ophthalmopathy occurred over 18 months of follow-up. Hyperthyroidism patients were newly diagnosed, with disease duration under 2 months, and aged 18 to 65 years. Exclusion was applied to patients with uncontrolled infections, other autoimmune diseases, pregnancy or lactation. Clinical symptoms, serum thyroxine and TRAb, thyroid ultrasound, and orbital computed tomography formed the basis for the diagnoses. The first round of RT-PCR for the TCR CDR3 was performed with the HTBI primer set and the Qiagen OneStep RT-PCR kit. Most expanded thyroid clonotypes (frequency above 0.001) were also detected in blood, suggesting blood repertoires may reflect thyroid immune responses. A 13 V-J signature model separated ophthalmopathy from stable hyperthyroidism, with approximately 86% sensitivity and roughly 82% specificity in cross-validation and 80%/75% in testing. In validation, the model predicted progression to ophthalmopathy a median of about 6.5 months before onset, with about 71% sensitivity and more than 72% specificity. TCR V-J signatures able to tell the groups apart were searched for in a discovery cohort of 90 to 100 patients, of whom roughly 42 had Graves' ophthalmopathy and some 60 had stable Graves' hyperthyroidism. Whether ophthalmopathy could be predicted prospectively was tested in an independent validation cohort made up of 18 hyperthyroidism patients plus 17 patients who later progressed to ophthalmopathy. The 100 discovery patients were randomly split 7:3 into training and test sets. In several Graves' hyperthyroidism patients, the study also compared T-cell repertoires from thyroid tissue with T-cell repertoires from blood. After blood sampling, hyperthyroidism patients were treated with methimazole at a starting dose of 30 mg daily, and ophthalmopathy patients were treated with high-dose intravenous methylprednisolone. The libraries were constructed in a second round of multiplex PCR and then size-selected and purified. Paired-end sequencing of the libraries was performed with 100 bp reads on an Illumina HiSeq2000. SOAPnuke was used to process the raw data, with reads discarded if the reads contained adapters or uncalled bases, had a mean Phred below 15, or lacked an exact constant-primer or identifier match. High-quality paired reads were merged with COPE v1.2.5, and unique nucleotide sequences were defined as clonotypes. MiTCR v1.1 was used to align clonotypes to the IMGT TRBV, TRBD and TRBJ reference segments. Analysis was restricted to V-J combinations with a frequency above 0.0001, which covered 99.2% of repertoires. The TCS score was defined as the ratio of F50 (clonal expansion) to E x V (chaos), calculated using BLOSUM62-based TCRdist between CDR3 peptides within each V-J. Welch's t-statistics and random forest reduced approximately 520 V-J features to under 15, which were used in a naive Bayes classifier (R e1071). Sample size was not statistically predetermined, and blinding of investigators to group allocation was not performed. The paper describes TCR Vbeta CDR3 sequencing of 135 peripheral blood samples, made up of 43 ophthalmopathy patients, roughly 75 hyperthyroidism patients and 17 progressor patients.

This clonotype originated in a man aged 25 to 40 with Graves disease. Donor details come from another sample of the same person, matched by shared clones. The sequencing used peripheral blood mononuclear cells (PBMCs), collected at new diagnosis, from a patient treated with antithyroid drugs.

This receptor has the CDR3 CASASIAGGRSEQYF. The bases read TGTGCCAGCGCCTCAATAGCGGGAGGGCGGAGCGAGCAGTACTTC. The V and J segments used are TRBV3-1 and TRBJ2-7; 11 nucleotides in the junction match TRBD2. CDR3 length: 15 amino acids, cysteine to phenylalanine. Just the 45-base CDR3 DNA is kept, in frame starting at base 1. CDR1 and CDR2 are read off the germline V gene (reference sequence) as LGHDT and YNNKEL. Here V drops 8 bases and J drops 6 bases, and the junction holds 12 bases not matched to any gene.